This entry is about one T cell receptor beta chain. The antigen remains unidentified. The data are from a study of siplizumab effects on memory and regulatory T cells. Overall study findings and caveats: Naive T cells apparently outstripped memory cells in diversity and seemed major alloresponse contributors. Where siplizumab was present, mappable alloreactive CD4+ clones averaged around 63% Treg-derived, compared with more than 25% in controls.

The CDR3 runs to 13 residues. Per the germline V gene, CDR1 is SGHVS and CDR2 is FNYEAQ. The germline V and J ends were trimmed by 2 bases and 2 bases, with 4 bases remaining between them. Here immunoSEQ multiplex PCR was the method, and the copy in TCRdb shows in-frame clones only, minus some. The sample has about 100,000 clones, roughly 92% seen once. Sequenced material: Tregs sorted from blood. The rearrangement uses TRBV7-6 and TRBJ1-3; D is unclear. The receptor was isolated from a human donor in good health. The CDR3 DNA follows: TGTGCCAGCAGCTTATTTCCTGGAAACACCATATATTTT. Translation gives CASSLFPGNTIYF.